The 18 T cell receptor beta chains in this list originate from one sample, sequenced in a study of blood T cells in healthy people across ages. The use of a sample-barcoded 5' primer and a J-beta primer mix characterized a second PCR of roughly 6 to 11 cycles. TCRdb passed the 5' RACE reads through MiXCR, listing each CDR3 protein once. There are almost 800,000 distinct CDR3 sequences in the sample; roughly 64% occur only once, and 20% to 25% lies in the top ten. Sequences were obtained from blood. The receptors were sampled from a man aged 30-40 years in good health.

This rearrangement joins TRBV2 to TRBJ2-3; a possible D gene is TRBD2 (5 bases). The CDR3 has 13 residues. The V end lost 5 bases, the J end lost 5 bases, and 11 bases lay between the germline ends. The germline gives CDR1 SNHLY, CDR2 FYNNEI. Here the CDR3 reads CASSTSAGDTQYF. Written as DNA, the CDR3 is TGTGCCAGCAGTACTTCCGCGGGAGATACGCAGTATTTT.

About this clonotype: A much larger clonotype is one base distant, so this may be a read error. The CDR3 region is CASTRRPNGKLFF. The CDR3, as DNA: TGTGCCAGCACCCGCCGGCCGAATGGAAAACTGTTTTTT. The chain is built from TRBV12-3 or TRBV12-4 and TRBJ1-4; D is undetermined. The CDR3 is made up of 13 amino acids.

This chain connects TRBV7-9 to TRBJ2-1; D tentatively fits TRBD1 or TRBD2 (7 bases each). The DNA end is more similar to TRBJ2-7, so the J call may be wrong. This CDR3 spans 17 amino acids. Germline CDR1 SEHNR, CDR2 FQNEAQ (reference sequence). CDR3 DNA: TGTGCCAGCAGCTTAGGTACAAGCGGGACAGACGTTAAAGAGCAGTACTTC. This codes for CASSLGTSGTDVKEQYF.

This chain joins TRBV7-2 and TRBJ2-7; TRBD1 matches 9 bases. The J call is uncertain, as TRBJ2-5 better fits the DNA end. Per the germline V gene, CDR1 is SGHTA and CDR2 is FQGNSA. This CDR3 contains 14 residues. The CDR3 loop reads CASSLDRGEETQYF. CDR3 nucleotides: TGTGCCAGCAGCTTGGACAGGGGCGAGGAGACCCAGTACTTC.

This clonotype was counted between two and nine times. CDR3 region: CASSLRGPEQFF. Here the CDR3 DNA reads TGTGCCAGCAGTCTCAGGGGGCCTGAGCAGTTCTTC. The rearrangement uses TRBV27 and TRBJ2-1; 8 bases align to TRBD1. Germline assignment: CDR1 MNHEY and CDR2 SMNVEV (reference sequence). After removal of 5 bases from V and 9 bases from J, the junction contained 3 bases not matched to a gene. This CDR3 is 12 amino acids long.

The chain couples TRBV9 to TRBJ2-7; weak D call: TRBD1 (6 bases). V dropped 4 bases and J dropped 5 bases, with 22 bases sitting between them. From germline, CDR1 is SGDLS and CDR2 YYNGEE. The CDR3 runs 16 residues. In nucleotides, the CDR3 is TGTGCCAGCAGCACCAGTCGGGACAACCTCTTACACGAGCAGTACTTC. Protein sequence: CASSTSRDNLLHEQYF. Looking up the rest from reference TRBV9 and TRBJ2-7 gives the full variable domain: DSGVTQTPKHLITATGQRVTLRCSPRSGDLSVYWYQQSLDQGLQFLIQYYNGEERAKGNILERFSAQQFPDLHSELNLSSLELGDSALYFCASSTSRDNLLHEQYFGPGTRLTVT.

This clonotype appeared a few times. This chain uses TRBV29-1 with TRBJ2-1, with 8 positions matching TRBD2. Germline CDR1 and CDR2: SQVTM and ANQGSEA. CDR3 length: 14 residues. V gave up 6 bases and J gave up 5 bases; unmatched junction bases: 9. CDR3 nucleotide sequence: TGCAGCGTGGGAGGTAGCGGGAACCACAATGAGCAGTTCTTC. Translated: CSVGGSGNHNEQFF.

The sample holds a few counts of this clonotype. The chain combines TRBV2 with TRBJ2-1, with a weak D call TRBD1 (7 bases). This CDR3 is built from 13 residues. CDR1 and CDR2 from the germline V gene are SNHLY and FYNNEI. The ends were cut back, 9 bases at V and 3 bases at J, with 12 bases in the middle. The CDR3 sequence: CASRQGGYNEQFF. The CDR3 nucleotides read TGTGCCAGTCGACAGGGAGGCTACAATGAGCAGTTCTTC.

This chain uses TRBV5-6 with TRBJ2-1; the D is unclear. Trimming took 5 bases from V and 10 from J, leaving 19 bases between them. The germline V gene has CDR1 SGHDT and CDR2 YYEEEE. CDR3 length: 14 amino acids. CDR3 nucleotide sequence: TGTGCCAGCAGTCCGGCCCCTCCACCCAGGGAGCAGTTCTTC. Protein product: CASSPAPPPREQFF.

The chain's CDR3 is CASSHLTEFYNEQFF. The CDR3 DNA reads as TGTGCCAGCAGTCACCTGACAGAATTCTACAATGAGCAGTTCTTC. J is TRBJ2-1 and V is TRBV12-3 or TRBV12-4; maybe TRBD1 (5 bases). Trimming took 5 bases from V and 3 from J, leaving 14 bases between them. This CDR3 is built from 15 residues.

This clonotype has only a few counts. The genes are TRBV28 and TRBJ2-1; D not certain. The ends were cut back, 10 bases at V and 2 bases at J, with 15 bases in the middle. The CDR3 runs 14 residues. Looked up from germline, CDR1 is MDHEN and CDR2 is SYDVKM. CDR3 sequence (DNA): TGTGCCACCTCGCCGATTGGGACCTACAATGAGCAGTTCTTC. As protein: CATSPIGTYNEQFF.

The V and J genes are TRBV12-3 or TRBV12-4 and TRBJ2-7, with D perhaps being TRBD1 or TRBD2 (5 bases each). The J call may be wrong; the DNA end is better matched by TRBJ2-5. This CDR3 contains 13 residues. This CDR3 is CASSPEGSGTQYF. CDR3 coding DNA: TGTGCCAGCAGTCCAGAGGGGAGCGGGACCCAGTACTTC.

The J gene is TRBJ1-5, the V gene TRBV7-6; 7 bases match TRBD1. The J segment lost 4 bases and the V segment lost 5 bases, leaving 8 bases of the junction unmatched. Per the germline V gene, CDR1 is SGHVS and CDR2 is FNYEAQ. CDR3 length: 15 residues. The CDR3 DNA follows: TGTGCCAGCAGCCGCGGACAGGCTGCTAATCAGCCCCAGCATTTT. Translated, it gives CASSRGQAANQPQHF.

V usage is TRBV3-1 and J usage is TRBJ2-1; TRBD2 matches at 9 bases. Trimming cost V 4 bases and J 12 bases; bases outside gene matches: 7. CDR3 length equals 13 residues. Germline CDR1 reads LGHDT; CDR2 reads YNNKEL (reference sequence). CDR3 loop: CASSRGREGRQFF. The CDR3 nucleotides read TGTGCCAGCAGCCGAGGGCGGGAGGGCCGGCAGTTCTTC.

The chain uses TRBV27 and TRBJ2-5; no reliable D call. CDR1 is MNHEY, CDR2 SMNVEV, per germline (reference sequence). The V end was cut by 6 bases, the J end by 5 bases, with 19 bases between. The length of the CDR3 is 15 residues. CDR3: CASRTSPSSQETQYF. The CDR3 nucleotides read TGTGCCAGCAGGACCTCACCGAGCTCTCAGGAGACCCAGTACTTC.

The chain employs TRBV20-1 and TRBJ2-7; weak D call: TRBD2 (7 bases). CDR1 is DFQATT, CDR2 SNEGSKA, per germline (reference sequence). The CDR3 spans 12 residues. Trimming took off 4 bases at V and 2 bases at J, with 9 bases between the two ends. As DNA, the CDR3 is TGCAGTGCTAAGGGGGGGGCCTACGAGCAGTACTTC. Residues: CSAKGGAYEQYF.

The V gene is TRBV5-6, the J gene TRBJ2-2, with 10 bases lining up with TRBD1. This CDR3 contains 15 residues. The V gene end was trimmed by 4 bases and the J gene end by 6 bases; junction bases not matched to a gene: 6. The germline gives CDR1 SGHDT, CDR2 YYEEEE. CDR3 protein: CASSPTGGFSGELFF. DNA for the CDR3: TGTGCCAGCAGCCCGACAGGGGGCTTTTCCGGGGAGCTGTTTTTT.

This clonotype was observed a handful of times. This may arise from a read error, as a much more abundant clone is one base away. The chain carries TRBV7-8 and TRBJ2-5; D may be TRBD1 or TRBD2 (6 bases each). The CDR3 is made up of 14 amino acids. The germline V gene encodes CDR1 SGHVS and CDR2 FQNEAQ. Trimming stripped 11 bases from V and 11 bases from J, with 27 bases between. CDR3 nucleotide sequence: TGTGCCGGATCCCTTTGGGGGGCGGACAATGAGCAGTACTTC. Translating gives CAGSLWGADNEQYF.